Shown below are 19 T cell receptor beta chains from a single sample sequenced in a study of naive and memory T cell subsets. Both TRBC1 and TRBC2 were covered by a beta constant-region primer of two equimolar oligonucleotides. TCRdb analysed the UMI-ligation and nested PCR reads with MiXCR anew, one entry per CDR3 protein. The sample holds some 87,000 distinct CDR3 sequences; roughly 7% are singletons and the top ten take roughly 1.6%. The source material was central memory CD4+ T cells from blood. These receptors all stem from a human donor in good health.

The V and J genes are TRBV5-4 and TRBJ2-2; 7 nucleotides match TRBD2. Trimming cost V 4 bases and J 4 bases; bases outside gene matches: 4. The CDR3 sequence is 14 residues long. Germline CDR1 reads SGHNT; CDR2 reads YYREEE (reference sequence). CDR3 residues: CASSRREVTGELFF. CDR3 sequence (DNA): TGTGCCAGCAGCCGCCGGGAGGTCACCGGGGAGCTGTTTTTT.

This clonotype was counted a few times. J is TRBJ2-1 and V is TRBV29-1; perhaps D is TRBD1 or TRBD2 (6 bases each). Germline CDR1 and CDR2: SQVTM and ANQGSEA. The germline V and J ends were trimmed by 8 bases and 6 bases, with 17 bases remaining between them. The CDR3 is 13 residues long. CDR3 residues: CSLIQGGFNEQFF. The CDR3, as DNA: TGCAGCCTGATACAAGGGGGGTTCAATGAGCAGTTCTTC.

This clonotype was counted at least ten times. This sequence joins TRBV6-2 or TRBV6-3 and TRBJ1-2, with TRBD1 matching over 7 bases. The junction had 8 bases not matched to a gene; V was cut back by 5 bases and J by 2 bases. The CDR3 length is 15 residues. Germline CDR1 MNHEY, CDR2 SVGEGT. The CDR3 DNA sequence: TGTGCCAGCAGTGGTCGCCGACAGGGAAACTATGGCTACACCTTC. Translation: CASSGRRQGNYGYTF.

J is TRBJ2-5 and V is TRBV5-1; TRBD2 agrees at 9 bases. CDR3 length: 18 amino acids. Germline CDR1 SGHRS, CDR2 YFSETQ. With 0 bases clipped from V and 4 bases from J, the junction kept 13 bases outside the gene matches. CDR3 in amino acids: CASSLAIISGGTTETQYF. DNA of the CDR3: TGCGCCAGCAGCTTGGCCATCATTAGCGGGGGTACAACAGAGACCCAGTACTTC.

This clonotype was detected a few times. V is TRBV29-1 and J is TRBJ2-7; tentative D call: TRBD1 (6 bases). CDR1 SQVTM and CDR2 ANQGSEA come from the germline V gene. The CDR3 is 15 residues long. Trimming removed 7 bases from V and 1 base from J, with 20 bases in between. CDR3 amino acids: CSAARTVDPSYEQYF. The CDR3 region has the DNA TGCAGCGCCGCCCGGACAGTGGACCCGTCCTACGAGCAGTACTTC.

The chain couples TRBV27 to TRBJ2-4; either TRBD1 or TRBD2 may fit D (6 bases each). Deletions cut 5 bases from V and 1 base from J, with 15 bases between. The CDR3 covers 16 residues. The V gene's germline CDR1 is MNHEY and CDR2 SMNVEV (reference sequence). CDR3 nucleotide sequence: TGTGCCAGCAGTCCTTACAGGGAGGAGGCCAAAAACATTCAGTACTTC. It translates to CASSPYREEAKNIQYF.

This clonotype was observed many times. V gene TRBV6-2 or TRBV6-3 combines with J gene TRBJ2-2; the D gene is possibly TRBD2 (5 bases). CDR1 and CDR2 from the germline V gene are MNHEY and SVGEGT. CDR3 length: 11 residues. Trimming took off 9 bases at V and 13 bases at J, with 15 bases between the two ends. The CDR3 here is CASSTSRGLFF. The CDR3, as DNA: TGTGCCAGTTCCACTTCCCGGGGGCTGTTTTTT.

This clonotype was recorded many times. In DNA form, the CDR3 reads TGCAGTGCTAGTCCCAGGGGCCACACTGAAGCTTTCTTT. Its translation: CSASPRGHTEAFF. The chain has TRBV20-1 and TRBJ1-1, with D perhaps TRBD1 (6 bases). V shed 3 bases and J shed 3 bases, with 11 bases lying between them. Germline values: CDR1 DFQATT, CDR2 SNEGSKA (reference sequence). CDR3 length: 13 amino acids.

This clonotype has at least ten counts. The rearrangement links TRBV30 to TRBJ2-1, with unresolved D. Germline lookup yields CDR1 GTSNPN and CDR2 SVGIG (reference sequence). V gave up 3 bases and J gave up 6 bases, with 6 bases separating them. The CDR3 extends over 11 amino acids. CDR3 DNA: TGTGCCTGGAGACGGTCCAATGAGCAGTTCTTC. Its protein product is CAWRRSNEQFF.

This clonotype came up many times. The J gene is TRBJ2-6, the V gene TRBV20-1; TRBD1 agrees at 8 bases. The ends lost 5 bases at V and 2 bases at J; junction bases unmatched: 5. The CDR3 totals 15 residues. Germline V gene lookup returns CDR1 DFQATT and CDR2 SNEGSKA (reference sequence). CDR3 DNA sequence: TGCAGTGCTCGGACAGGGTTCGCTGGGGCCAACGTCCTGACTTTC. As protein: CSARTGFAGANVLTF.

V gene TRBV15 combines with J gene TRBJ2-1; D is ambiguous. The CDR3 consists of 13 residues. Trimming cost V 0 bases and J 14 bases, with 14 bases left between them. Per germline, CDR1 LNHNV and CDR2 YYDKDF (reference sequence). CDR3 nucleotides: TGTGCCACCAGCAGAGATCAGGCGTGGTCTAAGTTCTTC. Translating it yields CATSRDQAWSKFF.

This clonotype was recorded a few times. The chain joins TRBV12-3 or TRBV12-4 to TRBJ2-3; no firm D call. V dropped 6 bases and J dropped 6 bases, with 13 bases sitting between them. The CDR3 has 13 residues. The CDR3 spells CASSNSIPDTQYF. CDR3 nucleotides: TGTGCCAGCAGCAATTCCATTCCCGATACGCAGTATTTT.

Ten or more counts support this clonotype. V is TRBV7-8 and J is TRBJ1-2; D remains unclear. With 1 base removed from V and 4 bases from J, the gap between germline ends came to 13 bases. CDR3 length: 15 residues. CDR1 is SGHVS, CDR2 FQNEAQ, per germline. The CDR3 region is CASSLDIGRFYGYTF. For the CDR3, the DNA is TGTGCCAGCAGCTTAGATATAGGCCGGTTCTATGGCTACACCTTC.

This clonotype was found many times. The chain joins TRBV6-9 to TRBJ1-1; no clear D gene. The CDR3 has 14 residues. Trimming removed 2 bases at V and 3 bases at J, with 10 bases between. Germline-derived CDR1 and CDR2 are MNHGY and SVAAGI. CDR3 sequence (DNA): TGTGCCAGCAGTTATCAAAGCTGGGACACTGAAGCTTTCTTT. Protein sequence: CASSYQSWDTEAFF.

This sequence joins TRBV13 and TRBJ2-7; a possible D gene is TRBD1 (6 bases). Per germline, CDR1 PRHDT and CDR2 FYEKMQ (reference sequence). This CDR3 is 14 amino acids long. Trimming removed 2 bases from V and 0 bases from J, with 8 bases in between. CDR3 amino acids: CASSLQGSSYEQYF. CDR3 coding DNA: TGTGCCAGCAGCTTACAGGGGTCCTCCTACGAGCAGTACTTC.

This clonotype was seen repeatedly, ten times or more. The V and J genes are TRBV4-2 and TRBJ2-1, with 12 positions matching TRBD2. J gave up 14 bases and V 4 bases, and 18 bases lay outside the gene matches. The CDR3 spans 17 residues. Germline lookup yields CDR1 LGHNA and CDR2 YNFKEQ. The CDR3 here is CASSPPSASGRAEAKFF. The CDR3 nucleotides read TGTGCCAGCAGCCCTCCTTCGGCTAGCGGGAGGGCAGAGGCGAAGTTCTTC.

This clonotype was counted between two and nine times. The genes are TRBV30 and TRBJ1-4; maybe TRBD1 (6 bases). The CDR3 contains 13 residues. V was shortened by 7 bases and J by 7 bases, with 16 bases between the two germline ends. Germline V lookup: CDR1 GTSNPN, CDR2 SVGIG (reference sequence). CDR3 nucleotide sequence: TGTGCCTCGGAGAAGAGAGGGGGTGAAAAACTGTTTTTT. This sequence encodes CASEKRGGEKLFF. Looking up the rest from reference TRBV30 and TRBJ1-4 gives the full variable domain: SQTIHQWPATLVQPVGSPLSLECTVEGTSNPNLYWYRQAAGRGLQLLFYSVGIGQISSEVPQNLSASRPQDRQFILSSKKLLLSDSGFYLCASEKRGGEKLFFGSGTQLSVL.

This clonotype was detected many times. J is TRBJ2-3 and V is TRBV18; 10 bases map to TRBD1. There are 14 residues in the CDR3. CDR1 and CDR2 from the germline V gene are KGHSH and LQKENI. V lost 3 bases, J lost 6 bases, and 3 bases stayed unmatched. This chain's CDR3 is CASSPGTGADTQYF. In DNA, the CDR3 is TGTGCCAGCTCACCCGGGACAGGGGCGGATACGCAGTATTTT.

The rearrangement uses TRBV29-1 and TRBJ2-3; D possibly corresponds to TRBD1 (7 bases). From germline, CDR1 is SQVTM and CDR2 ANQGSEA. CDR3 length: 12 residues. Trimming stripped 7 bases from V and 10 bases from J, with 18 bases between. CDR3 coding DNA: TGCAGCGCTTTTATCAGGGGGGCCTCGCAGTATTTT. Protein sequence: CSAFIRGASQYF.